This paragraph reports one TCR beta chain. Its antigen is not identified. The CDR3 covers 14 residues. Trimming left V 5 bases short and J 3 bases short, with 14 bases between. Per the germline V gene, CDR1 is MDHEN and CDR2 is SYDVKM. This specimen belongs to a study of T cell responses to AZD1222 COVID-19 vaccine. Findings and limits, study-wide: After the peak T cell response, and only then, were repertoires sampled.

Method: immunoSEQ multiplex PCR; TCRdb's copy keeps in-frame clones and lacks some. The sample has about 140,000 clones, approximately 85% seen once. The clonotype originates from an adult in good health. This sequence joins TRBV28 and TRBJ2-7; a possible D gene is TRBD2 (6 bases). Material: peripheral blood, obtained on day 0 of AZD1222 vaccination. DNA of the CDR3: TGTGCCAGCAGTCTACCTCGGGACTTCTACGAGCAGTACTTC. It yields the protein CASSLPRDFYEQYF.